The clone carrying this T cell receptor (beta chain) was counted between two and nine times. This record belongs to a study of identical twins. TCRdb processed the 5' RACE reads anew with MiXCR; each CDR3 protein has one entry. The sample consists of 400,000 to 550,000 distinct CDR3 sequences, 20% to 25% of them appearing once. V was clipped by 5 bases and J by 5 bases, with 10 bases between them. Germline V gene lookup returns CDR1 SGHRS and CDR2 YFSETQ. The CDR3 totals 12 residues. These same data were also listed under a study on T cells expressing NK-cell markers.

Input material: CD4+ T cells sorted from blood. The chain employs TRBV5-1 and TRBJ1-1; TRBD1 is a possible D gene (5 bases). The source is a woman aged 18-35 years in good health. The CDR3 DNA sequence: TGCGCCAGCAGGCGGGAGGGGACTGAAGCTTTCTTT. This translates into CASRREGTEAFF.